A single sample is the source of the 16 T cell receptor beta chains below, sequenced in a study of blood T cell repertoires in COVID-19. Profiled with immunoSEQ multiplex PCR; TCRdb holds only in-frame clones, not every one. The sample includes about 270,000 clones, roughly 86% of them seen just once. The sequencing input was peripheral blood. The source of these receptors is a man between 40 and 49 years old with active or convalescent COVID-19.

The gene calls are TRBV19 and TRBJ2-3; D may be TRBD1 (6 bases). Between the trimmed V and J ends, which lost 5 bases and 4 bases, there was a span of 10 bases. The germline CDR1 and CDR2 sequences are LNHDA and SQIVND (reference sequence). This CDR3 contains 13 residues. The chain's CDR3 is CASSETGSDTQYF. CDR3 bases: TGTGCCAGTAGTGAGACAGGTTCAGATACGCAGTATTTT. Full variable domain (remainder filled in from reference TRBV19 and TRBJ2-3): DGGITQSPKYLFRKEGQNVTLSCEQNLNHDAMYWYRQDPGQGLRLIYYSQIVNDFQKGDIAEGYSVSREKKESFPLTVTSAQKNPTAFYLCASSETGSDTQYFGPGTRLTVL.

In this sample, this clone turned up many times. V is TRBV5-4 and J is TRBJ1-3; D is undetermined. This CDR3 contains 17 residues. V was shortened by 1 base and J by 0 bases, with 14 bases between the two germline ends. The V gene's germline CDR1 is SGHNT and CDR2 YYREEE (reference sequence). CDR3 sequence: CASSLRLGPSSGNTIYF. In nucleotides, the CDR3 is TGTGCCAGCAGCTTGAGGCTGGGTCCTAGCTCTGGAAACACCATATATTTT.

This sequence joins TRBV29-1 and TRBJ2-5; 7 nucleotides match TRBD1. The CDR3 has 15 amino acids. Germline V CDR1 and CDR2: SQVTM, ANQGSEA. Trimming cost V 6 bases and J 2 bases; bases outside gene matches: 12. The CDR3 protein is CSVAGTDLLQETQYF. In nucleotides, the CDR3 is TGCAGCGTCGCCGGGACAGATCTATTACAAGAGACCCAGTACTTC.

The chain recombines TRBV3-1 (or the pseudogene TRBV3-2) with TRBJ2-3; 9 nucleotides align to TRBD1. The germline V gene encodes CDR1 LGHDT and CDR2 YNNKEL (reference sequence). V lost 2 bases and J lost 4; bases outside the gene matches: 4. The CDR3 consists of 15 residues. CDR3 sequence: CASSQLTGGSDTQYF. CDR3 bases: TGTGCCAGCAGCCAACTGACAGGGGGATCAGATACGCAGTATTTT.

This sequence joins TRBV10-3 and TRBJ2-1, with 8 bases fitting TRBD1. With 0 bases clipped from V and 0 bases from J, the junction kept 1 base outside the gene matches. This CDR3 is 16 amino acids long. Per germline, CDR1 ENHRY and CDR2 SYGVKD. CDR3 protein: CAISESGQGSYNEQFF. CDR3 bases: TGTGCCATCAGTGAGTCTGGACAGGGCTCCTACAATGAGCAGTTCTTC.

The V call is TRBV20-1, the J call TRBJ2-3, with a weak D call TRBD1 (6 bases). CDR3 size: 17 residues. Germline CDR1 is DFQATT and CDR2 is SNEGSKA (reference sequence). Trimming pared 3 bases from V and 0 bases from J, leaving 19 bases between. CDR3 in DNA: TGCAGTGCTAGTCGGGCAGGGGTCCGAGTTAGCACAGATACGCAGTATTTT. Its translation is CSASRAGVRVSTDTQYF.

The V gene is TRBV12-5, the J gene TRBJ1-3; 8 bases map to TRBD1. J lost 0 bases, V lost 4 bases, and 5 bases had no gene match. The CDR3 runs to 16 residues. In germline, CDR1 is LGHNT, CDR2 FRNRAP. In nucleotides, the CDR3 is TGTGCTAGTGGTTGGGGGACAGGCAACTCTGGAAACACCATATATTTT. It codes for CASGWGTGNSGNTIYF.

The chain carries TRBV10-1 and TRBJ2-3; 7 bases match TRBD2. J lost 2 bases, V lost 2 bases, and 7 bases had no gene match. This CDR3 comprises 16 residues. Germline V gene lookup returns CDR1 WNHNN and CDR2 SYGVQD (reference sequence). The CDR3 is CASSEVRRGNTDTQYF. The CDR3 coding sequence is TGCGCCAGCAGTGAGGTTAGGCGGGGGAACACAGATACGCAGTATTTT.

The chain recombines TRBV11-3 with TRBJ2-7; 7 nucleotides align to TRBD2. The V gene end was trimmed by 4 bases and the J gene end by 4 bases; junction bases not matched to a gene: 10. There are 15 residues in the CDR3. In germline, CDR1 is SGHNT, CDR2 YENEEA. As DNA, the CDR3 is TGTGCCAGCAGCTCCCCGACTAGCCTCGGTTACGAGCAGTACTTC. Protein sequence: CASSSPTSLGYEQYF.

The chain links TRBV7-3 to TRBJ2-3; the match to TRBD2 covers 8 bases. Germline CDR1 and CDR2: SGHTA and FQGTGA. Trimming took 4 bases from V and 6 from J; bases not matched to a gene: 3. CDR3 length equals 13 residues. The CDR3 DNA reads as TGTGCCAGCAGCTCGGGGGGGCGCGATACGCAGTATTTT. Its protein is CASSSGGRDTQYF.

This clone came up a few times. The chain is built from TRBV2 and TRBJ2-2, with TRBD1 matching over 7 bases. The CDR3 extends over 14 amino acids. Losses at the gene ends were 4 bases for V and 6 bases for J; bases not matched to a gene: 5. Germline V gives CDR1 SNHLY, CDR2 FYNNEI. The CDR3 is CASSVQGLAGELFF. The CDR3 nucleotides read TGTGCCAGCAGTGTACAGGGGTTGGCCGGGGAGCTGTTTTTT. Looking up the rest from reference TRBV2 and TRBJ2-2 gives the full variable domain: EPEVTQTPSHQVTQMGQEVILRCVPISNHLYFYWYRQILGQKVEFLVSFYNNEISEKSEIFDDQFSVERPDGSNFTLKIRSTKLEDSAMYFCASSVQGLAGELFFGEGSRLTVL.

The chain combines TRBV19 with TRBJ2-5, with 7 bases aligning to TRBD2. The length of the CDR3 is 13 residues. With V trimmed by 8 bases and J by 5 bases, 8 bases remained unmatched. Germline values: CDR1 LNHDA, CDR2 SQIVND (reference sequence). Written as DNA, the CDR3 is TGTGCCAGTTCCGGGGGGATTTGGGAGACCCAGTACTTC. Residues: CASSGGIWETQYF.

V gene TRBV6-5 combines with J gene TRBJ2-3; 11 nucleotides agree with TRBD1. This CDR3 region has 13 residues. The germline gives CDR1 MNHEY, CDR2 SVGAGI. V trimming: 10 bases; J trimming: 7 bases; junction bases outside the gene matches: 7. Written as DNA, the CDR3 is TGTGCCACCCGGGACAGGGGGAAGAATACGCAGTATTTT. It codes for CATRDRGKNTQYF.

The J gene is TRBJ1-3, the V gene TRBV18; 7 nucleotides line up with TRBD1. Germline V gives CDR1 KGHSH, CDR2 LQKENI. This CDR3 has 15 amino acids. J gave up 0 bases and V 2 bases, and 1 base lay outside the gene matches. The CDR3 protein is CASSPTGDSGNTIYF. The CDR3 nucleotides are TGTGCCAGCTCACCAACAGGGGACTCTGGAAACACCATATATTTT.

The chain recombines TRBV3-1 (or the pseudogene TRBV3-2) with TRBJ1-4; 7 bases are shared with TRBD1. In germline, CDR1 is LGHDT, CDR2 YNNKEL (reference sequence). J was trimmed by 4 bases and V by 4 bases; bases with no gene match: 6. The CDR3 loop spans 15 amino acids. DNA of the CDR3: TGTGCCAGCAGCCCACCGGGACAGAATAATGAAAAACTGTTTTTT. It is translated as CASSPPGQNNEKLFF.

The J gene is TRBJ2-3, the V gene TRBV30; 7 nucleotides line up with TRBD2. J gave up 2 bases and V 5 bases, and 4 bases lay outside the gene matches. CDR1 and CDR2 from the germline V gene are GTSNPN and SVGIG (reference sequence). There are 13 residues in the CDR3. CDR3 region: CAWGGGVTDTQYF. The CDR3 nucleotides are TGTGCCTGGGGGGGAGGGGTCACAGATACGCAGTATTTT.